The 22 T cell receptor beta chains below were found in one sample sequenced in a study of shared clonotypes between healthy human individuals. The assay was immunoSEQ multiplex PCR, and TCRdb's table has in-frame clones only and misses some. The sample shows about 510,000 clones, about four fifths of them seen only once. The sequenced material came from PBMCs. The receptor source for this set is a woman aged 40 to 49 in good health. Some clones in this sample may be carry-over from other donors' samples.

Notes on this clone: The same CDR3 arises from other DNA sequences in this sample as well. V gene TRBV10-1 combines with J gene TRBJ2-3; D is unclear. V was pared by 2 bases and J by 1 base, with 1 base between. Per the germline V gene, CDR1 is WNHNN and CDR2 is SYGVQD (reference sequence). The CDR3 runs to 12 residues. The CDR3 sequence is CASSEGTDTQYF. In nucleotides, the CDR3 is TGCGCCAGCAGTGAGGGCACAGATACGCAGTATTTT.

This chain connects TRBV2 to TRBJ2-5; 7 bases line up with TRBD1. The CDR3 extends over 15 amino acids. Germline CDR1 SNHLY, CDR2 FYNNEI. The J segment lost 2 bases and the V segment lost 2 bases, leaving 5 bases of the junction unmatched. The CDR3 sequence: CASSEIRGQQETQYF. CDR3 DNA: TGTGCCAGCAGTGAAATTAGGGGACAGCAAGAGACCCAGTACTTC.

The chain recombines TRBV6-5 with TRBJ2-7; D possibly matches TRBD1 or TRBD2 (6 bases each). Between the trimmed V and J ends, which lost 6 bases and 7 bases, there was a span of 19 bases. The length of the CDR3 is 14 residues. CDR1 MNHEY and CDR2 SVGAGI come from the germline V gene. CDR3 in amino acids: CASSRGGRGGEQYF. The CDR3, as DNA: TGTGCCAGCAGCCGCGGTGGCAGGGGAGGAGAGCAGTACTTC.

The chain is built from TRBV29-1 and TRBJ2-1; 9 positions match TRBD2. CDR1 and CDR2 from the germline V gene are SQVTM and ANQGSEA. The CDR3 is 14 amino acids. V lost 1 base, J lost 7 bases, and 5 bases stayed unmatched. This chain's CDR3 is CSVEVRLAGNEQFF. Written as DNA, the CDR3 is TGCAGCGTTGAAGTTCGCCTAGCGGGGAATGAGCAGTTCTTC.

Here the CDR3 reads CASAPSSYEQYF. For the CDR3, the DNA is TGTGCCAGCGCCCCTAGCTCCTACGAGCAGTACTTC. The gene calls are TRBV2 and TRBJ2-7; D uncertain. Trimming shortened V by 8 bases and J by 0 bases, and 8 bases separated the two germline ends. CDR1 is SNHLY, CDR2 FYNNEI, per germline. This CDR3 is built from 12 residues.

This clone was found many times. The V and J genes are TRBV9 and TRBJ2-3, with D possibly being TRBD1 or TRBD2 (6 bases each). Germline V lookup: CDR1 SGDLS, CDR2 YYNGEE. This CDR3 has 14 residues. V gave up 0 bases and J gave up 5 bases, with 10 bases separating them. The DNA of the CDR3 is TGTGCCAGCAGCGTAGTGGAGGGGGGAGATACGCAGTATTTT. The encoded protein is CASSVVEGGDTQYF. The variable domain in full, with the rest retrieved from reference TRBV9 and TRBJ2-3, is DSGVTQTPKHLITATGQRVTLRCSPRSGDLSVYWYQQSLDQGLQFLIQYYNGEERAKGNILERFSAQQFPDLHSELNLSSLELGDSALYFCASSVVEGGDTQYFGPGTRLTVL.

The rearrangement joins TRBV2 to TRBJ2-2; D is possibly TRBD1 (6 bases). The CDR3 runs to 13 residues. Germline V gene lookup returns CDR1 SNHLY and CDR2 FYNNEI. The V end lost 2 bases, the J end lost 6 bases, and 7 bases lay between the germline ends. CDR3 protein: CASSERTAGELFF. CDR3 bases: TGTGCCAGCAGTGAAAGGACAGCCGGGGAGCTGTTTTTT.

This chain uses TRBV5-4 with TRBJ2-7, with 8 positions matching TRBD1. CDR1 is SGHNT and CDR2 is YYREEE in the germline V gene (reference sequence). This CDR3 has 14 amino acids. After removal of 2 bases from V and 2 bases from J, the junction contained 3 bases not matched to a gene. Written as DNA, the CDR3 is TGTGCCAGCAGCTTCAGGGGGCGGCCCTACGAGCAGTACTTC. Translation: CASSFRGRPYEQYF. Combining the CDR3 with reference TRBV5-4 and TRBJ2-7 gives the whole variable domain ETGVTQSPTHLIKTRGQQVTLRCSSQSGHNTVSWYQQALGQGPQFIFQYYREEENGRGNFPPRFSGLQFPNYSSELNVNALELDDSALYLCASSFRGRPYEQYFGPGTRLTVT.

The rearrangement joins TRBV11-2 to TRBJ2-1; D is undetermined. The CDR3 has 13 amino acids. The V and J ends lost 5 bases and 8 bases respectively, with 13 bases between them. CDR1 and CDR2 (germline): SGHAT, FQNNGV. CDR3 nucleotide sequence: TGTGCCAGCAGCCTAACCTTCGTGGATGAGCAGTTCTTC. Encoded protein: CASSLTFVDEQFF.

The V and J genes are TRBV2 and TRBJ2-1; maybe TRBD2 (5 bases). V lost 6 bases and J lost 3, with 9 bases in between. This CDR3 is 13 amino acids long. Germline V CDR1 and CDR2: SNHLY, FYNNEI. As DNA, the CDR3 is TGTGCCAGCAGGGGAGACAACTACAATGAGCAGTTCTTC. It specifies CASRGDNYNEQFF.

This clone was seen once. The rearrangement links TRBV20-1 to TRBJ2-7; unclear D gene. Germline V CDR1 and CDR2: DFQATT, SNEGSKA (reference sequence). V was cut by 5 bases and J by 3 bases, with 8 bases left in between. The CDR3 is 11 residues long. CDR3 in DNA: TGCAGTGCTCCGCAGGACTACGAGCAGTACTTC. It translates to CSAPQDYEQYF.

The rearrangement links TRBV28 to TRBJ2-7; perhaps TRBD1 as D (7 bases). There are 15 residues in the CDR3. Trimming shortened V by 5 bases and J by 0 bases, and 14 bases separated the two germline ends. CDR1 and CDR2 (germline): MDHEN, SYDVKM. CDR3 protein: CASSAPRGVSYEQYF. The DNA for the CDR3 is TGTGCCAGCAGTGCTCCCAGGGGGGTCTCCTACGAGCAGTACTTC.

As for this clone: With only one base between it and a far larger clone, this is likely a read error. The J gene is TRBJ2-5, the V gene TRBV6-6; D is unresolved. The V end lost 6 bases, the J end lost 6 bases, and 14 bases lay between the germline ends. This CDR3 spans 13 amino acids. Looked up from germline, CDR1 is MNHNY and CDR2 is SVGAGI (reference sequence). In nucleotides, the CDR3 is TGTGCCAGCAGCCCTCAGCCCCAGAAGACCCAGTACTTC. Protein product: CASSPQPQKTQYF.

The chain uses TRBV7-9 and TRBJ2-5, with D unclear. The better agreement between TRBJ2-7 and the DNA end casts doubt on the J call. There are 15 residues in the CDR3. Germline assignment: CDR1 SEHNR and CDR2 FQNEAQ (reference sequence). DNA of the CDR3: TGTGCCAGCAGCTTAGTGGGTACGTCCTCCTACGAGCAGTACTTC. Protein product: CASSLVGTSSYEQYF.

The count of this clone is one. The gene calls are TRBV15 and TRBJ2-1; 7 bases are a match to TRBD1. Germline lookup yields CDR1 LNHNV and CDR2 YYDKDF (reference sequence). CDR3 size: 17 residues. The J segment lost 0 bases and the V segment lost 1 base, leaving 6 bases of the junction unmatched. CDR3: CATSRAQGQSSYNEQFF. The CDR3 DNA is TGTGCCACCAGCAGAGCACAGGGACAGAGCTCCTACAATGAGCAGTTCTTC.

The genes are TRBV6-6 and TRBJ2-3; 9 bases line up with TRBD1. From germline, CDR1 is MNHNY and CDR2 SVGAGI (reference sequence). The length of the CDR3 is 14 residues. The V gene end was trimmed by 7 bases and the J gene end by 4 bases; junction bases not matched to a gene: 6. CDR3 nucleotide sequence: TGTGCCAGCACCCCGACAGGGGGGTCAGATACGCAGTATTTT. This encodes CASTPTGGSDTQYF.

J is TRBJ2-2 and V is TRBV5-1; no firm D call. There are 16 residues in the CDR3. CDR1 and CDR2 from the germline V gene are SGHRS and YFSETQ. Trimming removed 1 base at V and 0 bases at J, with 10 bases between. The CDR3 reads CASSLRQMSNTGELFF. In DNA, the CDR3 is TGCGCCAGCAGCTTGCGGCAAATGTCGAACACCGGGGAGCTGTTTTTT.

This clone occurred many times. The J gene is TRBJ1-2, the V gene TRBV5-1; 10 bases line up with TRBD1. In germline, CDR1 is SGHRS, CDR2 YFSETQ. The CDR3 length is 17 residues. The J segment lost 4 bases and the V segment lost 3 bases, leaving 12 bases of the junction unmatched. The CDR3 loop reads CASSWLSDRGQGYGYTF. CDR3 in DNA: TGCGCCAGCAGCTGGCTTTCCGACAGGGGGCAGGGCTATGGCTACACCTTC. The full variable domain, completed using reference TRBV5-1 and TRBJ1-2, is KAGVTQTPRYLIKTRGQQVTLSCSPISGHRSVSWYQQTPGQGLQFLFEYFSETQRNKGNFPGRFSGRQFSNSRSEMNVSTLELGDSALYLCASSWLSDRGQGYGYTFGSGTRLTVV.

The chain is built from TRBV18 and TRBJ1-5; TRBD1 is a possible D gene (5 bases). The V and J ends lost 6 bases and 0 bases respectively, with 15 bases between them. Germline V gene sequence: CDR1 KGHSH, CDR2 LQKENI. This CDR3 is built from 16 residues. The CDR3 loop reads CASSLRRDYSNQPQHF. The DNA of the CDR3 is TGTGCCAGCTCCTTAAGGAGGGACTATAGCAATCAGCCCCAGCATTTT. The full variable domain, in which reference TRBV18 and TRBJ1-5 provide the parts outside the CDR3, is NAGVMQNPRHLVRRRGQEARLRCSPMKGHSHVYWYRQLPEEGLKFMVYLQKENIIDESGMPKERFSAEFPKEGPSILRIQQVVRGDSAAYFCASSLRRDYSNQPQHFGDGTRLSIL.

This sequence joins TRBV18 and TRBJ1-3, with 7 bases fitting TRBD1. The CDR3 totals 15 residues. Germline V gene sequence: CDR1 KGHSH, CDR2 LQKENI. Trimming at V came to 0 bases and at J to 4 bases, leaving 3 bases not matched to a gene. CDR3 nucleotide sequence: TGTGCCAGCTCACCACCGACAGGGTTCGGAAACACCATATATTTT. It yields the protein CASSPPTGFGNTIYF.

J is TRBJ1-2 and V is TRBV5-1, with a possible D match to TRBD1 (5 bases). The germline gives CDR1 SGHRS, CDR2 YFSETQ. Trimming left V 3 bases short and J 0 bases short, with 9 bases between. The CDR3 runs 14 residues. This CDR3 reads CASSSGETNYGYTF. CDR3 bases: TGCGCCAGCAGCTCGGGGGAGACTAACTATGGCTACACCTTC.

The genes are TRBV6-5 and TRBJ2-7, with a possible D match to TRBD2 (6 bases). This CDR3 has 12 amino acids. V gave up 7 bases and J gave up 5 bases, with 12 bases separating them. CDR1 MNHEY and CDR2 SVGAGI come from the germline V gene. This chain's CDR3 is CASKAQRDEQYF. The CDR3 nucleotides read TGTGCCAGCAAAGCCCAGCGGGACGAGCAGTACTTC.